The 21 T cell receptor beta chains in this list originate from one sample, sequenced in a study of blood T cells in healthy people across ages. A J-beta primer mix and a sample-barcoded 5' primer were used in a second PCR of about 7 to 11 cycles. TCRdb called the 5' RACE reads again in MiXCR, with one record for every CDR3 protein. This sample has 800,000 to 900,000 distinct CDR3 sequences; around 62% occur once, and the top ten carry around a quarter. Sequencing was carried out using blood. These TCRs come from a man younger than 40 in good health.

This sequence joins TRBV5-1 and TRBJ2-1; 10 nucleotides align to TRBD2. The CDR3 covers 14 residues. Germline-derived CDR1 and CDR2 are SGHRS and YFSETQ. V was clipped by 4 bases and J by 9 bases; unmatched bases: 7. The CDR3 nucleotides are TGCGCCAGCAGCACAGCGGGGGGGGTGGGTGAGCAGTTCTTC. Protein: CASSTAGGVGEQFF.

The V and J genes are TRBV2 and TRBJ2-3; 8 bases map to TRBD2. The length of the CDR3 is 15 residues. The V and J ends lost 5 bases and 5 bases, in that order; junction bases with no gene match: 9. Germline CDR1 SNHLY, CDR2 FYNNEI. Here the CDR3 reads CASSPPGLEGDTQYF. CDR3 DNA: TGTGCCAGCAGTCCCCCGGGACTAGAGGGAGATACGCAGTATTTT.

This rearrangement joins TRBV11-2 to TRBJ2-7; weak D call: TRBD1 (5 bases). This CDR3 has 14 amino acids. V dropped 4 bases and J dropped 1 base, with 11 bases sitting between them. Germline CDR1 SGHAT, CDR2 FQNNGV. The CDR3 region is CASSSGHASYEQYF. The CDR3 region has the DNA TGTGCCAGCAGCTCTGGACATGCATCCTACGAGCAGTACTTC.

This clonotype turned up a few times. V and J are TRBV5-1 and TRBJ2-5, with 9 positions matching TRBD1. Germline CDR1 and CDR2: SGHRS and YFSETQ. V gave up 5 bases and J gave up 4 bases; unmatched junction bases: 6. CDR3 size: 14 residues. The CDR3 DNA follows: TGCGCCAGCAGACGACAGGGGGAAGGAGAGACCCAGTACTTC. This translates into CASRRQGEGETQYF.

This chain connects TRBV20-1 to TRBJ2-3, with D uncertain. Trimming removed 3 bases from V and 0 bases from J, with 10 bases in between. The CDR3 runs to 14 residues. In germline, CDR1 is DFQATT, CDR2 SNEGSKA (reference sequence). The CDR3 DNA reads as TGCAGTGCTAGGGGCCCCATAAGCACAGATACGCAGTATTTT. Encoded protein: CSARGPISTDTQYF.

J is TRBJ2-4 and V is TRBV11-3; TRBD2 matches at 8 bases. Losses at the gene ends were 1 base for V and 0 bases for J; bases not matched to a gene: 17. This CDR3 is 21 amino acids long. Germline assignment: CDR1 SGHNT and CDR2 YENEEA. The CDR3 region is CASSLAGGGTPGPIAKNIQYF. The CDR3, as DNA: TGTGCCAGCAGCTTAGCCGGGGGGGGGACGCCGGGACCAATAGCCAAAAACATTCAGTACTTC.

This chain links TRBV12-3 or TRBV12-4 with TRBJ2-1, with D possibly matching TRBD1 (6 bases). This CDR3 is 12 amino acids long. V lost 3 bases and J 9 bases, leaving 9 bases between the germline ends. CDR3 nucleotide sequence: TGTGCCAGCAGTTTGAGGGGGTGTGAGCAGTTCTTC. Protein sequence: CASSLRGCEQFF.

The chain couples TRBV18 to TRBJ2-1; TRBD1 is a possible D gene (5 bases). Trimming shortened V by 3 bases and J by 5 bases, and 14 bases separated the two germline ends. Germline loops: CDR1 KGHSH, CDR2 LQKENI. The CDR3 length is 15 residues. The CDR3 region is CASSPPQAGNNEQFF. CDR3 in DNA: TGTGCCAGCTCACCCCCACAAGCAGGGAACAATGAGCAGTTCTTC. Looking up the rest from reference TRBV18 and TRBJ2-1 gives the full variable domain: NAGVMQNPRHLVRRRGQEARLRCSPMKGHSHVYWYRQLPEEGLKFMVYLQKENIIDESGMPKERFSAEFPKEGPSILRIQQVVRGDSAAYFCASSPPQAGNNEQFFGPGTRLTVL.

The CDR3 protein is CASSPTGPPLHF. In DNA, the CDR3 is TGTGCCAGCAGCCCCACGGGGCCTCCCCTCCACTTT. V usage is TRBV7-2 and J usage is TRBJ1-6; tentatively, D is TRBD1 (5 bases). The CDR3 runs to 12 residues. From germline, CDR1 is SGHTA and CDR2 FQGNSA. V gave up 5 bases and J gave up 13 bases, with 12 bases separating them.

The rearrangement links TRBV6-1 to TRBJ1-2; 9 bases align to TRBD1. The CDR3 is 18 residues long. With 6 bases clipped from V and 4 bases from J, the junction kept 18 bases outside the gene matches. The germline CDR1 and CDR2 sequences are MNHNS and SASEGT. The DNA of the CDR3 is TGTGCCAGCAGACCCTTCTACCCTCGGGGACAGGGCGGCTATGGCTACACCTTC. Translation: CASRPFYPRGQGGYGYTF.

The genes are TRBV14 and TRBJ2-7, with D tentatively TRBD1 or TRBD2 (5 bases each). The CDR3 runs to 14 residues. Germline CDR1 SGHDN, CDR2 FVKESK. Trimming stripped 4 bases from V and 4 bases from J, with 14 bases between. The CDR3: CASSLSGTYYEQYF. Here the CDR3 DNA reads TGTGCCAGCAGCCTAAGTGGGACGTATTACGAGCAGTACTTC.

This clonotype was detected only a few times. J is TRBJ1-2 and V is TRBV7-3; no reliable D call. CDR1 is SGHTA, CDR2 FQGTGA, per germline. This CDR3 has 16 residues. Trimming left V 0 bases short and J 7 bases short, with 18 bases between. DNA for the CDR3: TGTGCCAGCAGCTTAACCTCCGTCCACTTTTTGAGTGGCTACACCTTC. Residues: CASSLTSVHFLSGYTF. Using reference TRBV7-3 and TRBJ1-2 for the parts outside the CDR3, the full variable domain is GAGVSQTPSNKVTEKGKYVELRCDPISGHTALYWYRQSLGQGPEFLIYFQGTGAADDSGLPNDRFFAVRPEGSVSTLKIQRTERGDSAVYLCASSLTSVHFLSGYTFGSGTRLTVV.

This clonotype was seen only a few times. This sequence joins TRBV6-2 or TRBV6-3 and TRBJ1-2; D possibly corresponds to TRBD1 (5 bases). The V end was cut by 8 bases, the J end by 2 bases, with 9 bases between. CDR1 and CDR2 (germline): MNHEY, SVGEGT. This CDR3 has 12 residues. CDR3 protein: CASQDKNYGYTF. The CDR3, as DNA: TGTGCCAGCCAGGACAAAAACTATGGCTACACCTTC.

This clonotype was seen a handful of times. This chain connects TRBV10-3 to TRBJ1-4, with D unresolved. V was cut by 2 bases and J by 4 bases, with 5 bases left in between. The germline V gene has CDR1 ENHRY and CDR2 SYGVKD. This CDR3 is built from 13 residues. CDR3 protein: CAISERVNEKLFF. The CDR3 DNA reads TGTGCCATCAGTGAGAGGGTTAATGAAAAACTGTTTTTT.

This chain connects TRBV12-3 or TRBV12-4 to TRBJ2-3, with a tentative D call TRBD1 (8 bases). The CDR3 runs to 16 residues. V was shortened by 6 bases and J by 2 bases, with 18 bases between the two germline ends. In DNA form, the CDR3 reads TGTGCCAGCAGCGCCGACAGGGGAGGGTTCACAGATACGCAGTATTTT. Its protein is CASSADRGGFTDTQYF.

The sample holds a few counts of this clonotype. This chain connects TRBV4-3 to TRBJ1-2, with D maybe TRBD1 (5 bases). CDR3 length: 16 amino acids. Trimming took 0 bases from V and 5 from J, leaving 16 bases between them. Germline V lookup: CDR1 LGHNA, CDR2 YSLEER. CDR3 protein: CASSQDRAGKFYGYTF. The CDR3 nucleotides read TGCGCCAGCAGCCAAGATCGGGCAGGGAAGTTTTATGGCTACACCTTC.

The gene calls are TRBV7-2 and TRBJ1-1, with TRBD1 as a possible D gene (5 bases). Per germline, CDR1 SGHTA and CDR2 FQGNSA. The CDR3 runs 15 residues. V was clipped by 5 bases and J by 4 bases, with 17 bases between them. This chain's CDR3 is CASSRSGGRSTEAFF. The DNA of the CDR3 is TGTGCCAGCAGCCGATCCGGGGGAAGGAGCACTGAAGCTTTCTTT.

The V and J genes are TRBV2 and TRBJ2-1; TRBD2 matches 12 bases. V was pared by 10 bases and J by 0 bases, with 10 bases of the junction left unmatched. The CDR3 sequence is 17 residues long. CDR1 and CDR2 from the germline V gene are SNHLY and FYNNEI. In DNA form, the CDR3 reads TGTGCCACACCCAGGACTAGCGGGGAATACTCCTACAATGAGCAGTTCTTC. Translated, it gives CATPRTSGEYSYNEQFF.

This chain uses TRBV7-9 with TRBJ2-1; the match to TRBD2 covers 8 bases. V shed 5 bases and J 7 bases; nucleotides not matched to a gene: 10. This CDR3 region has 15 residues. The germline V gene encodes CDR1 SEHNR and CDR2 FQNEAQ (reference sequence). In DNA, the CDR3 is TGTGCCAGCAGCCCCCTGGGCGGGGGGCGAAATGAGCAGTTCTTC. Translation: CASSPLGGGRNEQFF. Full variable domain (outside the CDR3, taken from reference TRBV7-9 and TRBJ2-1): DTGVSQNPRHKITKRGQNVTFRCDPISEHNRLYWYRQTLGQGPEFLTYFQNEAQLEKSRLLSDRFSAERPKGSFSTLEIQRTEQGDSAMYLCASSPLGGGRNEQFFGPGTRLTVL.

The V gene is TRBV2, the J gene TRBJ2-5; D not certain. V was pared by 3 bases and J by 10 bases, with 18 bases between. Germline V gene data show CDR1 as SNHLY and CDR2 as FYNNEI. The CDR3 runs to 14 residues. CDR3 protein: CASSETIKGYDQYF. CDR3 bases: TGTGCCAGCAGTGAGACAATCAAAGGGTATGACCAGTACTTC. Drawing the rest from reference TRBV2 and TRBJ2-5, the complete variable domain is EPEVTQTPSHQVTQMGQEVILRCVPISNHLYFYWYRQILGQKVEFLVSFYNNEISEKSEIFDDQFSVERPDGSNFTLKIRSTKLEDSAMYFCASSETIKGYDQYFGPGTRLLVL.

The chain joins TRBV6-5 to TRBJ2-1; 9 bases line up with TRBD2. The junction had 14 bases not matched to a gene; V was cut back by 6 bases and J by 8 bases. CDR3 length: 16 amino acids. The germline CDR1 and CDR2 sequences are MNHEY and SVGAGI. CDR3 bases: TGTGCCAGCAGCCCCATAGCGGGGGCGATACAATATGAGCAGTTCTTC. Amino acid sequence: CASSPIAGAIQYEQFF.